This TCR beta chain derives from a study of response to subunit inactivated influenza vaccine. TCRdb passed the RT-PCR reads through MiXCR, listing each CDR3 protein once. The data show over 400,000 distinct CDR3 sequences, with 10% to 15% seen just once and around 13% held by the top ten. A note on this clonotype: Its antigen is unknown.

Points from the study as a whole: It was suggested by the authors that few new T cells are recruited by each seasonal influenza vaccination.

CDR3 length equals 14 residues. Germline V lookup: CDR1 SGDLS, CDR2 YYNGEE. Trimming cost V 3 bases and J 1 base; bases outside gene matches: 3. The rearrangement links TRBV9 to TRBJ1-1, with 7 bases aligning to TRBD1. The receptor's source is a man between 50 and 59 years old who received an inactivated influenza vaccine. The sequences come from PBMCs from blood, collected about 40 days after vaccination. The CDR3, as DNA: TGTGCCAGCAGCGCGACAGGGAGGAACACTGAAGCTTTCTTT. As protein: CASSATGRNTEAFF.